This T cell receptor (beta chain) comes out of a study of blood T cell repertoires in COVID-19. V lost 6 bases, J lost 7 bases, and 15 bases stayed unmatched. The CDR3 has 16 residues. Germline CDR1 is LNHDA and CDR2 is SQIVND (reference sequence). The assay was immunoSEQ multiplex PCR, and TCRdb's table has in-frame clones only and misses some. This table has 200,000 to 300,000 clones, 86% appearing once. This chain links TRBV19 with TRBJ1-5, with 7 bases aligning to TRBD1. Specimen: PBMCs or T cells enriched from blood (not recorded which). The sequence was collected from a woman aged 45-65 years who had recovered from COVID-19. In DNA form, the CDR3 reads TGTGCCAGTAGCCCTACTTCCACAGGGGTCGGCCAGCCCCAGCATTTT. Protein sequence: CASSPTSTGVGQPQHF. The full variable domain, in which reference TRBV19 and TRBJ1-5 provide the parts outside the CDR3, is DGGITQSPKYLFRKEGQNVTLSCEQNLNHDAMYWYRQDPGQGLRLIYYSQIVNDFQKGDIAEGYSVSREKKESFPLTVTSAQKNPTAFYLCASSPTSTGVGQPQHFGDGTRLSIL.